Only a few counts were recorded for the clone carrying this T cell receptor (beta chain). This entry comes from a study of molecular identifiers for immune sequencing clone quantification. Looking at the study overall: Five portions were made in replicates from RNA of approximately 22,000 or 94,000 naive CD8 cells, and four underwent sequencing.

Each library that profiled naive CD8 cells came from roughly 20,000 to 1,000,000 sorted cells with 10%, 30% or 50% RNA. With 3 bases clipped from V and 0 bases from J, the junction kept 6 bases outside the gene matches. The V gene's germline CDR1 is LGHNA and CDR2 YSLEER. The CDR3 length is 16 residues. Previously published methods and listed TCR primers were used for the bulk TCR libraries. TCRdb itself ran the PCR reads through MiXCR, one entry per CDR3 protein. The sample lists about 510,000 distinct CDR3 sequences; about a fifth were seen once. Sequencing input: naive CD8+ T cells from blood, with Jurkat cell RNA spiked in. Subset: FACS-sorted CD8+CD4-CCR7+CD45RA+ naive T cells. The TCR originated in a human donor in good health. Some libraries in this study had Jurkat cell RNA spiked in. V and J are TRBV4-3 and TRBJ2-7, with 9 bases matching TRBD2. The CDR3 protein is CASSQSLAGSSYEQYF. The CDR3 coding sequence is TGCGCCAGCAGCCAGTCGCTAGCGGGGAGCTCCTACGAGCAGTACTTC.